Included here is one TCR beta chain sequence, with context. Its specificity is unknown. The data belong to a study of shared clonotypes between healthy human individuals. Whole-study results and caveats: Depth of sequencing was expected to influence donor clonotype sharing. What naive subsets generally showed was a larger estimated richness than memory subsets showed.

Selected positively for CCR7 and CD45RO-negative, naive CD8 cells excluded terminally differentiated effector memory CD45RA+ cells. Caucasian adults residing in Nashville, Tennessee made up all the donors. Per the study methods: In the immunoSEQ data, sequences were junction-only and lacked quality scores, so filtering differed. Method: immunoSEQ multiplex PCR; TCRdb's copy keeps in-frame clones and lacks some. V, J and clone size are those of that table, while D and trimming were read from the DNA. The sample consists of roughly 810,000 clones, 90% to 97% of them appearing once. This clonotype originated in a man aged 25-40 years in good health. Sequencing was done on a sample of naive CD8+ T cells sorted from blood.

CDR3 sequence: CASRREGTGDRHSGANVLTF. CDR3 nucleotide sequence: TGTGCCAGCAGGCGCGAAGGGACAGGGGACCGCCACTCTGGGGCCAACGTCCTGACTTTC. The chain links TRBV14 to TRBJ2-6; 10 bases align to TRBD1. This CDR3 has 20 residues. The germline gives CDR1 SGHDN, CDR2 FVKESK. V dropped 6 bases and J dropped 0; count of bases not matched to a gene: 14. Full variable domain (outside the CDR3, taken from reference TRBV14 and TRBJ2-6): EAGVTQFPSHSVIEKGQTVTLRCDPISGHDNLYWYRRVMGKEIKFLLHFVKESKQDESGMPNNRFLAERTGGTYSTLKVQPAELEDSGVYFCASRREGTGDRHSGANVLTFGAGSRLTVL.